This T cell receptor beta chain is from a study of CD8+CD57+ T cells in acquired aplastic anemia. V gave up 4 bases and J gave up 1 base; unmatched junction bases: 0. Germline loops: CDR1 MRHNA, CDR2 SNTAGT. This CDR3 is 15 amino acids long. Template material for TCR beta VDJ and CDR3 profiling consisted of genomic DNA. MiXCR was run by TCRdb on the reads, yielding one entry per CDR3 protein. The sample carries a few hundred thousand distinct CDR3 sequences, around three fifths recorded once. V is TRBV6-4 and J is TRBJ2-3; 12 bases map to TRBD2. The sequence was obtained from a human donor with severe aplastic anemia or a healthy control (not recorded which). The sequenced sample consisted of sorted CD4+, CD8+, or CD8+CD57+ T cells (not recorded which) from PBMCs. CDR3 loop: CASSGTSGGTDTQYF. CDR3 in DNA: TGTGCCAGCAGTGGGACTAGCGGGGGCACAGATACGCAGTATTTT.